This T cell receptor (beta chain) stems from a study of shared clonotypes between healthy human individuals. This clone appeared a single time. Other DNA sequences from this sample encode an identical CDR3 as well. V dropped 4 bases and J dropped 2 bases, with 4 bases sitting between them. Per germline, CDR1 SEHNR and CDR2 FQNEAQ (reference sequence). The CDR3 has 12 residues. TCRdb keeps only in-frame clones here, not all; method: immunoSEQ multiplex PCR. The sample holds 2 million to 2.5 million clones; approximately 94% are singletons and the top ten take over 0.1%. This chain links TRBV7-9 with TRBJ2-3; D gene uncertain. Sequenced material: naive CD4+ T cells sorted from blood. Specified subset: CD45RA+ positively selected. The TCR was taken from a man younger than 30 in good health. In DNA form, the CDR3 reads TGTGCCAGCAGCTCCCTCACAGATACGCAGTATTTT. It translates to CASSSLTDTQYF.